The T cell receptor (beta chain) described here comes from a study of cytomegalovirus exposure and HLA in healthy donors (dated by TCRdb to 2017 to 2019). A note on the overall study: An earlier analysis of some 550 of the donors reported 276 Gb of sequence data and roughly 110 million unique TCR beta sequences from about 179 million T cells. An early release covering about 600 HLA-typed donors comprised roughly 300 gigabases of sequencing data and roughly 86 million unique TCR sequences. Of the 398 genotyped donors, 65% to 90% were placed in the genetic ancestry cluster associated with self-reported Caucasian donors. The study aimed to test whether signatures of past pathogen exposure could be identified by cataloging public T cell receptors. Using immunosequencing, the study profiled T cell repertoires from around 670 subjects and related those repertoires to cytomegalovirus serostatus. Along with the roughly 670-subject first cohort, a separate validation cohort of some 130 different subjects was used. To predict cytomegalovirus infection status, the study brought together high-throughput TCR immunosequencing, statistical association of individual TCRs with disease status, and machine learning. In a later analysis, previously published TCR beta repertoires from about 670 donors were re-analyzed and high-resolution HLA genotyping was added so that TCR occurrence patterns could be studied. The later analysis used no new phenotypic data to find candidate immune exposures, relying instead on TCR beta sequences and their occurrence across donors. In an earlier analysis of 587 of the donors, high-throughput TCR beta sequencing was used to judge whether each TCR beta V gene segment behaved as functional or pseudogenic. Donor age, sex, ethnicity and CMV serostatus were collected together with the repertoire data. In a later genetic analysis, genome-wide SNP genotypes for about 55% of the roughly 670 donors were used, and that subset was treated as a discovery cohort. All discovery cohort repertoires had been generated on a single sequencing platform. HLA typing included class I and class II loci at four-digit resolution. The number of donors typed differed by locus, with about 629-640 for A, B, C, DRB1 and DQB1, around 500 for DQA1, about 610 for DPA1, and around 430 for DPB1. About five DR-DQ haplotypes were handled as single units for association and clustering because linkage in the cohort was strong. Among 350 to 400 genotyped donors of the cohort, an average of around 240,000 unique TCR beta nucleotide sequences were sequenced per donor, around a sixth of them non-productive.

Library method: the immunoSEQ multiplex PCR assay. For the multiplex PCR, a mixture combining 60 forward primers for TCR Vbeta segments and 13 reverse primers for TCR Jbeta segments was used. The CDR3 region of rearranged TCR beta genes was amplified from genomic DNA by a multiplex PCR assay. On the Illumina HiSeq System, the amplified TCR beta libraries were sequenced as 87-base-pair reads. In the original analysis: A later analysis tallied roughly 80 million unique TCR beta chains across the 666 repertoires, and about 12 million of those chains were shared by two or more donors. Raw reads were error-corrected and collapsed into unique sequences by a nearest-neighbor algorithm in which closely related sequences were merged to remove PCR and sequencing errors. V, D and J gene segments were assigned by aligning CDR3 sequences to IMGT reference sequences. For a sequence to be retained, a match of at least six nucleotides to both a V gene segment and a J gene segment was required. A rearrangement was called productive if the CDR3 had no stop codons and remained in frame with V and J, and every other rearrangement was called non-productive. CDR3 was defined by IMGT convention, running from the second conserved V-encoded cysteine to the conserved J-encoded phenylalanine. The earlier analysis of about 610 of the donors excluded sequences that lacked an unambiguous match to a single V gene segment. An earlier analysis of several hundred of the donors called V segments functional above 56.7% productive rearrangements and segregating when the between-donor standard deviation exceeded 5%. A statistical classification framework was built for diagnosing cytomegalovirus status from the catalog of TCR beta chain sequences. In a later analysis, TCR nucleotide sequences were compared against IMGT/GENE-DB human TR gene sequences so that V and J genes could be assigned. The TCRdist pipeline was used in a later analysis to assign CDR3 sequences and most-parsimonious VDJ recombination scenarios. In a later analysis, each TCR beta chain was defined by its CDR3 amino acid sequence together with its V-gene family, and reads without a unique V-gene family were excluded. As a way to deal with suspected cross-contamination and a sequencing artifact, a later analysis dropped 450 to 600 nucleotide sequences that were highly shared and had low generation probability. For each public chain, a later analysis derived a clonal expansion index from normalized ranks of inferred template counts within each repertoire. In a later analysis, generation probabilities were computed using a VDJ recombination model fitted to out-of-frame rearrangements, and the results were checked against IGoR. Hypergeometric tests were used in a later analysis to score TCR-TCR, TCR-HLA and TCR-CMV co-occurrence, with a repertoire-size bias correction applied to the TCR pairs. In a later analysis, false discovery rates were estimated by permuting HLA or CMV assignments 20 times. In a later analysis, co-occurring TCRs were grouped using DBSCAN, with TCRdist sequence similarity added in when clustering inside HLA-allele-positive subsets. Repertoires with fewer than 30,000 or more than 120,000 public chains were left out of co-occurrence clustering, as were a handful of repertoires with anomalous nucleotide sharing. TCRdb mirrors the immuneACCESS table, restricted to in-frame sequences. Some clones are absent from its copies; in checked studies, under half trace to an unresolved V gene, and the reason for the others is unknown. That table furnishes V, J and clone size, whereas the DNA furnished D and trimming. For this sample there are 110,000 or so clones; 70% to 80% appear just once. Less than 2.5% of the sample rests with the top ten.

The full study reports these points: Correlated functional status among segregating V segments might reflect linkage disequilibrium, but an unknown experimental factor could not be ruled out. This cohort had only TCR beta chains sequenced, and the lack of alpha or paired-chain data limited which features could be detected. A group of highly shared sequence variants was considered likely to be a technical artifact of the sequencing pipeline. An association between a missense DCLRE1C variant and V-gene and J-gene trimming of TCR beta chains was found in a later genetic analysis and replicated in an independent cohort. A total of about 150 TCR beta chains were listed by the study as associated with cytomegalovirus. Presence/absence analyses assumed roughly uniform sequencing depth across donors, an assumption that may not hold. In a later analysis, several top co-occurrence clusters were reported to appear linked to parvovirus B19, influenza, CMV and Epstein-Barr virus. A further reported finding was that TCR beta sequences accurately predicted the HLA-A and HLA-B alleles for most subjects in the first cohort. In a later analysis, most CMV-associated TCR beta chains were found to appear HLA-restricted, with HLA associations seemingly driven largely by CMV exposure. In a later analysis, some 18,000 TCR beta sequences were associated with specific HLA alleles at a false discovery rate of 0.05. In both the original and validation cohorts, the classifier was reported to diagnose cytomegalovirus status with high specificity and sensitivity. A few of the identified cytomegalovirus-associated TCR beta chains were confirmed in vitro to be specific for cytomegalovirus antigens. The 87-base-pair reads could not distinguish some IMGT-functional V segments, including TRBV6-2 and TRBV6-3, so those segments were excluded. Because counts were too low, 15 to 20 rarely observed V segments, including chromosome 9 orphons, were excluded from the earlier analysis of some 540 of the donors. Most TCR sequences were observed very rarely across donors, whereas some public TCRs were present in many individuals. Because HLA typing was unavailable for some donors at each locus, only the typed subset was used in association tests. Strong co-occurrence of HLA alleles, especially DR and DQ, made assigning TCR associations to individual alleles difficult. A later analysis found that TCR association rates varied across HLA loci, with DRB1 alleles showing the most associated TCRs and HLA-C alleles the fewest. The authors suggested that the approach could potentially be generalized to other disease states and immunological phenotypes. In a later analysis, HLA-associated TCR beta chains showed more clonal expansion and lower generation probabilities than non-associated chains that were equally common. For the cohort, immune exposure information was limited to CMV serostatus. According to a later genetic analysis, donors in an Asian-associated ancestry cluster had fewer N-insertions in productive TCRs than the roughly 700-donor mean. Broadly in line with IMGT annotations, most TCR beta V segments showed up in productive rearrangements about 87% or about 30% of the time in an earlier analysis of under 700 of the donors.

According to the germline V gene (reference sequence), CDR1 reads MNHEY and CDR2 reads SMNVEV. At the junction V is shortened by 8 bases and J by 6 bases, with 7 bases in between. The CDR3, cysteine through phenylalanine, is 10 amino acids long. This entry keeps only the CDR3 DNA: 30 bases, framed from base 1. In regard to this clone: Its antigen is not yet known. No qualities accompany the bases; no much larger clone lies one base away.

The cohort was made up of 500 to 850 healthy bone marrow donors. Cohort members were all nominally healthy when sampled, although unrecorded immune exposures were likely present. The donor was CMV seronegative and belonged to the group of around 350 seronegative cohort members. A peripheral blood sample was provided by each donor, and peripheral blood mononuclear cells were used for TCR beta sequencing. Genomic DNA was extracted from the blood cell samples with the Qiagen DNeasy Blood Extraction Kit. The sequence derives from a man aged 25-45 years in good health and CMV-seronegative. The chain employs TRBV27 and TRBJ1-1; the D gene identity is not certain. The sample taken for sequencing was PBMCs. The base sequence is TGTGCCAGCGGCATCTCTGAAGCTTTCTTT. This gives the protein CASGISEAFF.